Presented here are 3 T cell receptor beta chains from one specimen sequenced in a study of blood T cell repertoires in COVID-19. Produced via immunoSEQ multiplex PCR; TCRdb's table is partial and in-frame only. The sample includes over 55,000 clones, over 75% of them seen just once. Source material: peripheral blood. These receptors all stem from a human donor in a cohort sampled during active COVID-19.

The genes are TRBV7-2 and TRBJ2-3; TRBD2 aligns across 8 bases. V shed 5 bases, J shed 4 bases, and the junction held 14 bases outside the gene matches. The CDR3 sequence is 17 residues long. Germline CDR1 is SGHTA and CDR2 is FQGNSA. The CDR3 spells CASSGRGTRSLADTQYF. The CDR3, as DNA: TGTGCCAGCAGCGGAAGAGGGACTAGAAGCTTAGCAGATACGCAGTATTTT.

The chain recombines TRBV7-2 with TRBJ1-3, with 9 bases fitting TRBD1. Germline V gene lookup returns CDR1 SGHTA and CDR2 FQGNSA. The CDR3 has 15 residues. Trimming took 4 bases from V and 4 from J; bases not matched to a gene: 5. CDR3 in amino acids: CASSYDRGSGNTIYF. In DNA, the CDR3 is TGTGCCAGCAGCTACGACAGGGGGTCAGGAAACACCATATATTTT.

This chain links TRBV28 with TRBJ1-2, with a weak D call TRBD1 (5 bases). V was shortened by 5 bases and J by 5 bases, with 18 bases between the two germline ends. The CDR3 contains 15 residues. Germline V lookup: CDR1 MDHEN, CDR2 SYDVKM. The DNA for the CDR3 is TGTGCCAGCAGTCCGGAGCGCAGGGCAGGGTATGGCTACACCTTC. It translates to CASSPERRAGYGYTF.